The clone carrying this TCR beta chain was observed a few times. No antigen is known for it. These data come from a study of T cell responses to AZD1222 COVID-19 vaccine. The study, taken as a whole, reports: Donors were largely white British and mainly female; clonal diversity was possibly underestimated. Regions left unmutated in variants are reportedly the target of nearly half of spike-specific TCRs.

Profiling relied on immunoSEQ multiplex PCR, and the TCRdb table lists in-frame clones only, not all of them. The table has over 150,000 clones, 90% seen once. Losses at the gene ends were 6 bases for V and 9 bases for J; bases not matched to a gene: 9. Germline V CDR1 and CDR2: MNHEY, SVGAGI. CDR3 length: 15 residues. Source: peripheral blood, taken on day 0 of AZD1222 vaccination. The sequence was obtained from an adult in good health. V is TRBV6-5 and J is TRBJ1-6, with 9 bases that match TRBD1. The DNA for the CDR3 is TGTGCCAGCAGGGTAACACAGGGGGCGCGTTCACCCCTCCACTTT. The encoded protein is CASRVTQGARSPLHF.